This T cell receptor beta chain was sequenced in a study of CD8 T cells in ankylosing spondylitis. Study-wide results and caveats: Existing reports had already noted some motif variants in reactive arthritis synovial fluid and blood. For ankylosing spondylitis blood, a TCR beta motif of 8 or 9 highly homologous variants appeared characteristic. With a CD8+ phenotype, disease-linked clones were relatively rare in peripheral blood.

In regard to this clonotype: Its matching antigen is unknown.

Germline-derived CDR1 and CDR2 are SQVTM and ANQGSEA. The length of the CDR3 is 14 residues. The germline V and J ends were trimmed by 4 bases and 9 bases, with 19 bases remaining between them. TCRdb independently ran MiXCR on the 5' RACE reads; one entry per CDR3 protein. The repertoire includes approximately 540,000 distinct CDR3 sequences, 12% of them detected once, and around 7% sits in the top ten. Sequencing was performed on blood, either unsorted or a sorted T cell fraction (not recorded which). The gene calls are TRBV29-1 and TRBJ2-1, with D tentatively TRBD2 (5 bases). The source is a male donor with ankylosing spondylitis. CDR3 sequence (DNA): TGCAGCGTTGTTGGGCTTACTAGTCGGTTTGAGCAGTTCTTC. Translated, it gives CSVVGLTSRFEQFF.